The 10 T cell receptor beta chains given below trace back to one sample, sequenced in a study of response to subunit inactivated influenza vaccine. One entry per CDR3 protein results from TCRdb running MiXCR on the RT-PCR reads. This sample yields 300,000 to 350,000 distinct CDR3 sequences, of which roughly 22% are seen a single time; 10% belongs to the top ten. The source material was PBMCs from blood, sampled around 22 months after vaccination. The receptor source for this set is a man aged 50-75 years who received an inactivated influenza vaccine.

This rearrangement joins TRBV3-1 to TRBJ1-2, with D maybe TRBD1 (6 bases). The germline gives CDR1 LGHDT, CDR2 YNNKEL (reference sequence). This CDR3 comprises 14 residues. The V and J ends lost 4 bases and 4 bases respectively, with 13 bases between them. The chain's CDR3 is CASSRGGAFYGYTF. The CDR3 DNA sequence: TGTGCCAGCAGCCGCGGGGGGGCCTTCTATGGCTACACCTTC.

This clonotype appeared many times. This chain links TRBV29-1 with TRBJ1-1, with D perhaps matching TRBD1 (5 bases). Looked up from germline, CDR1 is SQVTM and CDR2 is ANQGSEA. Trimming took off 3 bases at V and 6 bases at J, with 11 bases between the two ends. This CDR3 contains 12 residues. The CDR3 bases are TGCAGCGTTGACCAGGGTTTGGCTGAAGCTTTCTTT. Translating gives CSVDQGLAEAFF.

The rearrangement joins TRBV4-2 to TRBJ2-7; D possibly corresponds to TRBD2 (6 bases). The CDR3 runs to 14 residues. The germline V gene encodes CDR1 LGHNA and CDR2 YNFKEQ. Trimming left V 1 base short and J 7 bases short, with 14 bases between. As DNA, the CDR3 is TGTGCCAGCAGCCAAGTAGGCGTACGGGGGGAGCAGTACTTC. Amino acids: CASSQVGVRGEQYF.

The chain carries TRBV7-9 and TRBJ1-1, with 9 bases fitting TRBD1. Trimming removed 10 bases from V and 0 bases from J; junction bases left unmatched: 9. Germline assignment: CDR1 SEHNR and CDR2 FQNEAQ (reference sequence). This CDR3 has 15 amino acids. The DNA of the CDR3 is TGTGCCACTCGCGGGGGGGACAGGGTGAACACTGAAGCTTTCTTT. Translated: CATRGGDRVNTEAFF.

This clonotype occurred a few times. V usage is TRBV7-2 and J usage is TRBJ2-7; D might be TRBD1 (5 bases). In germline, CDR1 is SGHTA, CDR2 FQGNSA. V lost 0 bases, J lost 6 bases, and 12 bases lay in between. The CDR3 is made up of 14 amino acids. CDR3 in amino acids: CASSLAPMQGEQYF. CDR3 bases: TGTGCCAGCAGCTTAGCGCCCATGCAGGGCGAGCAGTACTTC.

The chain links TRBV12-3 or TRBV12-4 to TRBJ2-7; D ambiguous. The CDR3 is 11 residues long. Trimming stripped 8 bases from V and 6 bases from J, with 11 bases between. CDR3 sequence reads: CASGVLGEQYF. The CDR3 DNA is TGTGCCAGCGGTGTCCTAGGCGAGCAGTACTTC.

This clonotype was seen a few times. V usage is TRBV20-1 and J usage is TRBJ1-2; 9 positions agree with TRBD1. Germline values: CDR1 DFQATT, CDR2 SNEGSKA (reference sequence). V shed 2 bases and J 2 bases; nucleotides not matched to a gene: 6. The CDR3 consists of 15 residues. The CDR3 here is CSARPQQGANYGYTF. CDR3 DNA sequence: TGCAGTGCTAGACCTCAACAGGGGGCGAACTATGGCTACACCTTC.

At least ten counts were recorded for this clonotype. V is TRBV29-1 and J is TRBJ1-1; D not certain. There are 15 residues in the CDR3. Germline V gene sequence: CDR1 SQVTM, CDR2 ANQGSEA. The V and J ends lost 7 bases and 5 bases respectively, with 23 bases between them. The CDR3 here is CSAGHPAGIHTEAFF. In DNA form, the CDR3 reads TGCAGCGCTGGCCACCCCGCCGGGATCCATACTGAAGCTTTCTTT.

The CDR3 sequence: CASSLTPSLGELFF. DNA for the CDR3: TGTGCCAGCAGCTTAACCCCTAGCCTCGGGGAGCTGTTTTTT. The V and J genes are TRBV7-9 and TRBJ2-2; D is perhaps TRBD2 (5 bases). Trimming left V 2 bases short and J 7 bases short, with 11 bases between. In germline, CDR1 is SEHNR, CDR2 FQNEAQ (reference sequence). The CDR3 is made up of 14 amino acids.

V is TRBV6-6 and J is TRBJ2-2; D ambiguous. Trimming took off 7 bases at V and 2 bases at J, with 8 bases between the two ends. The CDR3 is 13 residues long. Germline CDR1 is MNHNY and CDR2 is SVGAGI (reference sequence). The CDR3 nucleotides are TGTGCCAGCACTGGAGCAAACACCGGGGAGCTGTTTTTT. Amino acid sequence: CASTGANTGELFF.